Included here is one T cell receptor (beta chain) sequence, with context. This CDR3 is also generated by other DNA sequences in the sample. This record comes from a study of control samples from healthy donors and cancer patients. Assay: immunoSEQ multiplex PCR; the TCRdb copy retains only in-frame clones and omits some. The repertoire holds about 220,000 clones, with just under 95% as singletons. The sequence was obtained from a man aged 50 to 59 in good health. Sequenced input: blood.

The CDR3 region has the DNA TGTGCCAGCAGTTTTATGGGGTCCTATGGCTACACCTTC. Translated, it gives CASSFMGSYGYTF. The J gene is TRBJ1-2, the V gene TRBV12-3 or TRBV12-4; D uncertain. The length of the CDR3 is 13 residues. V was pared by 3 bases and J by 4 bases, with 9 bases between.